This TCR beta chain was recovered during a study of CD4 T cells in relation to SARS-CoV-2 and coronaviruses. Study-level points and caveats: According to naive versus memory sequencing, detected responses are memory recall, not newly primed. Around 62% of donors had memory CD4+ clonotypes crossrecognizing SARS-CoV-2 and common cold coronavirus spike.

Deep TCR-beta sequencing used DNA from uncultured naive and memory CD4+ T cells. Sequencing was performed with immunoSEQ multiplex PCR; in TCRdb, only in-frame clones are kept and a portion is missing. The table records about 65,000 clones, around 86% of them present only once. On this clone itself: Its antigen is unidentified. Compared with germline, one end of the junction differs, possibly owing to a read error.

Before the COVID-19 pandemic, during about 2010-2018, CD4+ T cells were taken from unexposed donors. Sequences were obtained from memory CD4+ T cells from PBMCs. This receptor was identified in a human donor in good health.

CDR3: CASSPRQDTGDF. CDR3 nucleotide sequence: TGCGCCAGCAGTCCGCGACAAGACACTGGGGACTTC. The rearrangement uses TRBV23-1 and TRBJ2-7; no firm D call. TRBV23-1 is treated as an ORF (open reading frame) with a function not yet certain. This CDR3 contains 12 residues.